This paragraph reports one T cell receptor (beta chain). The sample originates from a study of blood T cell repertoires in COVID-19. The germline V gene encodes CDR1 SGDLS and CDR2 YYNGEE. Trimming took 0 bases from V and 2 from J, leaving 11 bases between them. The CDR3 covers 15 residues. The method was immunoSEQ multiplex PCR; TCRdb's version includes in-frame clones alone and lacks a portion of them. The data show roughly 150,000 clones, about 87% seen once. The V call is TRBV9, the J call TRBJ1-2; possible D gene TRBD1, 5 bases. This receptor was obtained from a human donor in a cohort sampled during active COVID-19. The sample was peripheral blood. As DNA, the CDR3 is TGTGCCAGCAGCGTAGACGCAGGGTCCAACTATGGCTACACCTTC. This encodes CASSVDAGSNYGYTF. Using reference TRBV9 and TRBJ1-2 for the parts outside the CDR3, the full variable domain is DSGVTQTPKHLITATGQRVTLRCSPRSGDLSVYWYQQSLDQGLQFLIQYYNGEERAKGNILERFSAQQFPDLHSELNLSSLELGDSALYFCASSVDAGSNYGYTFGSGTRLTVV.